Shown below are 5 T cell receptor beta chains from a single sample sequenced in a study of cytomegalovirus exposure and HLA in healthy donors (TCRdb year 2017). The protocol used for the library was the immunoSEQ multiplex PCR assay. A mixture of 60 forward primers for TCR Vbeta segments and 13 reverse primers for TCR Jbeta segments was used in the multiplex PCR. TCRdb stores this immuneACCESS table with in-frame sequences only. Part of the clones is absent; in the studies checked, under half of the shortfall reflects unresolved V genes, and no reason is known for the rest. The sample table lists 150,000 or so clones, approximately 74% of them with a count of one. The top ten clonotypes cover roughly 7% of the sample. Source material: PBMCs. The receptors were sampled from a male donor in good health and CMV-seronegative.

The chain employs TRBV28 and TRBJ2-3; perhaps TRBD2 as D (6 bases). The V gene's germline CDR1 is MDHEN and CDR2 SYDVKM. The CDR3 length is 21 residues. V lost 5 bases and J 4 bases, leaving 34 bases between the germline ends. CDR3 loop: CASSPSWTKLGTPAPPDTQYF. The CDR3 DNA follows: TGTGCCAGCAGTCCCTCCTGGACTAAGCTTGGGACCCCCGCACCCCCAGATACGCAGTATTTT. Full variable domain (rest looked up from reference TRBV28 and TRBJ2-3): DVKVTQSSRYLVKRTGEKVFLECVQDMDHENMFWYRQDPGLGLRLIYFSYDVKMKEKGDIPEGYSVSREKKERFSLILESASTNQTSMYLCASSPSWTKLGTPAPPDTQYFGPGTRLTVL.

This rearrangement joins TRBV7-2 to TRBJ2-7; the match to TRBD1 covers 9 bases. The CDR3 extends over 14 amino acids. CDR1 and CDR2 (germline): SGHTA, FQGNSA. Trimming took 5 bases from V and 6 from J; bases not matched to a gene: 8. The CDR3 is CASSPTGQGREQYF. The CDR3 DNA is TGTGCCAGCAGCCCTACGGGACAGGGTCGCGAGCAGTACTTC.

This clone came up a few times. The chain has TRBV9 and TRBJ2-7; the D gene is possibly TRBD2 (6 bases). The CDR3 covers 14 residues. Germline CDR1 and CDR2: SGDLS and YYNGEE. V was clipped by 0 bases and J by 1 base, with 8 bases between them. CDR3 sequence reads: CASSVGGVSYEQYF. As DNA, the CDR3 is TGTGCCAGCAGCGTAGGGGGGGTATCCTACGAGCAGTACTTC.

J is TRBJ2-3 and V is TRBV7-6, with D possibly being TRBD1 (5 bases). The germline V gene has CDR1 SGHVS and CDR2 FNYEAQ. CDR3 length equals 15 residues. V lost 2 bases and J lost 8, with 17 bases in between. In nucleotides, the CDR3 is TGTGCCAGCAGCTTACAGCCCCGGGCTCAGGGTACGCAGTATTTT. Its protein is CASSLQPRAQGTQYF. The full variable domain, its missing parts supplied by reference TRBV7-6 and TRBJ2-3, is GAGVSQSPRYKVTKRGQDVALRCDPISGHVSLYWYRQALGQGPEFLTYFNYEAQQDKSGLPNDRFSAERPEGSISTLTIQRTEQRDSAMYRCASSLQPRAQGTQYFGPGTRLTVL.

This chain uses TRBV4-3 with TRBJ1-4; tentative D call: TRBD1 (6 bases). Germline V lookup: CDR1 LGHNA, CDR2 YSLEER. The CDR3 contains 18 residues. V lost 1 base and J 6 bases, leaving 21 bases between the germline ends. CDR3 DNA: TGCGCCAGCAGCCAAGCAGCGGAGAGGGCAGGGGTAGATGAAAAACTGTTTTTT. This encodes CASSQAAERAGVDEKLFF.